The 25 T cell receptor beta chains given below trace back to one sample, sequenced in a study of blood T cells in healthy people across ages. Together with a sample-barcoded 5' primer, a J-beta primer mix was included in a second PCR lasting about 6 to 11 cycles. TCRdb recomputed calls from the 5' RACE reads with MiXCR, one row per CDR3 protein. The sample lists hundreds of thousands of distinct CDR3 sequences, around two fifths seen once, with roughly 19% in the top ten. Sequencing was done on a sample of blood. Source of these receptors: a man between 60 and 75 years old in good health.

This rearrangement joins TRBV4-1 to TRBJ2-1; TRBD2 agrees at 10 bases. Germline-derived CDR1 and CDR2 are MGHRA and YSYEKL. The CDR3 runs to 17 residues. V shed 0 bases, J shed 6 bases, and the junction held 8 bases outside the gene matches. The CDR3 coding sequence is TGCGCCAGCAGCCAAGAAAAGGTAGCGGGGGGACTCAATGAGCAGTTCTTC. Translating it yields CASSQEKVAGGLNEQFF.

This chain connects TRBV30 to TRBJ2-7; D gene uncertain. From germline, CDR1 is GTSNPN and CDR2 SVGIG (reference sequence). The CDR3 sequence is 12 residues long. Trimming cost V 4 bases and J 2 bases, with 9 bases left between them. The CDR3 region is CAWNRDPYEQYF. CDR3 DNA sequence: TGTGCCTGGAACAGAGACCCCTACGAGCAGTACTTC.

CDR3 nucleotides: TGTGCCATCAGTGTCCAACAGGGCCCCCCTGGGAACACTGAAGCTTTCTTT. Protein: CAISVQQGPPGNTEAFF. The chain recombines TRBV10-3 with TRBJ1-1; TRBD1 is a possible D gene (6 bases). CDR1 is ENHRY and CDR2 is SYGVKD in the germline V gene. The CDR3 sequence is 17 residues long. The V gene lost 4 bases and the J gene lost 1 base, with 19 bases spanning the gap.

This clonotype has just a few counts. The gene calls are TRBV7-2 and TRBJ1-2; D might be TRBD1 (6 bases). Trimming took off 3 bases at V and 4 bases at J, with 15 bases between the two ends. Per germline, CDR1 SGHTA and CDR2 FQGNSA. This CDR3 spans 15 amino acids. CDR3 nucleotide sequence: TGTGCCAGCAGCTTCTATGGGGGGGCAGGCTATGGCTACACCTTC. This sequence encodes CASSFYGGAGYGYTF.

This clonotype has more than one count but fewer than ten. This sequence joins TRBV5-5 and TRBJ2-5; a possible D gene is TRBD1 (6 bases). From germline, CDR1 is SGHKS and CDR2 YYEKEE (reference sequence). V was trimmed by 4 bases and J by 2 bases, leaving 15 bases between them. This CDR3 is built from 15 residues. The CDR3 protein is CASSPGTTPQETQYF. The CDR3 bases are TGTGCCAGCAGCCCCGGGACAACGCCACAAGAGACCCAGTACTTC.

This chain's CDR3 is CASSREIANVLTF. In DNA form, the CDR3 reads TGTGCCAGCTCCAGGGAAATTGCCAACGTCCTGACTTTC. This chain uses TRBV5-4 with TRBJ2-6, with D maybe TRBD1 (5 bases). The CDR3 runs to 13 residues. Per germline, CDR1 SGHNT and CDR2 YYREEE (reference sequence). The germline V and J ends were trimmed by 7 bases and 7 bases, with 12 bases remaining between them.

This clonotype was counted only a few times. The CDR3 loop is CSVALVGLYQETQYF. The CDR3 DNA sequence: TGCAGCGTTGCCCTGGTGGGACTGTACCAAGAGACCCAGTACTTC. The J gene is TRBJ2-5, the V gene TRBV29-1, with D perhaps TRBD2 (6 bases). Germline V gene data show CDR1 as SQVTM and CDR2 as ANQGSEA. The CDR3 spans 15 residues. Trimming cost V 4 bases and J 0 bases, with 15 bases left between them.

This clonotype was seen a few times. V usage is TRBV20-1 and J usage is TRBJ2-7; unclear D gene. Trimming removed 3 bases from V and 2 bases from J, with 11 bases in between. The CDR3 has 13 amino acids. Germline-derived CDR1 and CDR2 are DFQATT and SNEGSKA (reference sequence). The CDR3 loop reads CSARKGLTYEQYF. The CDR3 nucleotides are TGCAGTGCTAGGAAGGGATTAACCTACGAGCAGTACTTC.

This chain joins TRBV7-9 and TRBJ2-7; TRBD2 aligns across 10 bases. The CDR3 totals 15 residues. V shed 0 bases, J shed 7 bases, and the junction held 6 bases outside the gene matches. The germline CDR1 and CDR2 sequences are SEHNR and FQNEAQ (reference sequence). In nucleotides, the CDR3 is TGTGCCAGCAGCTTAGCTAGCGGGGGGATAAATGAGCAGTACTTC. Translated, it gives CASSLASGGINEQYF.

This clonotype was counted a single time. The genes are TRBV6-4 and TRBJ2-2; 10 nucleotides line up with TRBD2. J lost 1 base, V lost 2 bases, and 7 bases had no gene match. The CDR3 runs to 18 residues. Germline CDR1 is MRHNA and CDR2 is SNTAGT. CDR3 region: CASSDLERLAGNTGELFF. DNA for the CDR3: TGTGCCAGCAGTGACCTCGAAAGACTAGCGGGGAACACCGGGGAGCTGTTTTTT.

Only a few counts were recorded for this clonotype. The rearrangement links TRBV29-1 to TRBJ2-4; a possible D gene is TRBD2 (6 bases). Looked up from germline, CDR1 is SQVTM and CDR2 is ANQGSEA. Deletions cut 4 bases from V and 8 bases from J, with 12 bases between. This CDR3 contains 12 residues. In nucleotides, the CDR3 is TGCAGCGTTGGGGTGGGGGGAGACATTCAGTACTTC. Protein: CSVGVGGDIQYF.

About this clonotype: At one of its ends the junction is not consistent with the germline gene, which may arise from a read error. The chain links TRBV5-1 to TRBJ2-7; 8 nucleotides match TRBD1. CDR1 SGHRS and CDR2 YFSETQ come from the germline V gene. The CDR3 runs to 14 residues. Here the CDR3 DNA reads TGCACCAGCAAAAAAGGACAGGGTCGCTACGAGCAGTACTTC. Translated, it gives CTSKKGQGRYEQYF.

This clonotype appeared a few times. The rearrangement joins TRBV27 to TRBJ1-6; D unclear. The CDR3 loop spans 14 amino acids. Germline values: CDR1 MNHEY, CDR2 SMNVEV (reference sequence). Trimming left V 8 bases short and J 1 base short, with 9 bases between. The CDR3 here is CASAAGSYNSPLHF. DNA for the CDR3: TGTGCCAGCGCGGCGGGATCCTATAATTCACCCCTCCACTTT.

This clonotype was seen a few times. The rearrangement joins TRBV7-2 to TRBJ2-7; a possible D gene is TRBD1 (6 bases). This CDR3 has 15 residues. The V end was cut by 5 bases, the J end by 10 bases, with 24 bases between. CDR1 and CDR2 from the germline V gene are SGHTA and FQGNSA. CDR3 sequence: CASSPAWGQIWAQYF. Written as DNA, the CDR3 is TGTGCCAGCAGCCCTGCCTGGGGACAAATTTGGGCCCAGTACTTC.

The rearrangement joins TRBV7-2 to TRBJ2-3; 13 bases map to TRBD2. Germline values: CDR1 SGHTA, CDR2 FQGNSA. The J segment lost 0 bases and the V segment lost 3 bases, leaving 9 bases of the junction unmatched. This CDR3 has 19 amino acids. The CDR3 reads CASSFLWGLAGSSTDTQYF. Here the CDR3 DNA reads TGTGCCAGCAGCTTTTTATGGGGACTAGCGGGGTCTAGCACAGATACGCAGTATTTT.

V usage is TRBV5-1 and J usage is TRBJ2-6, with D unresolved. This CDR3 comprises 14 residues. The germline V gene encodes CDR1 SGHRS and CDR2 YFSETQ. Between the trimmed V and J ends, which lost 0 bases and 4 bases, there was a span of 5 bases. CDR3 region: CASSLAQGANVLTF. The DNA for the CDR3 is TGCGCCAGCAGCTTGGCGCAGGGGGCCAACGTCCTGACTTTC.

The sample holds a few counts of this clonotype. This chain links TRBV12-3 or TRBV12-4 with TRBJ1-2; the D is unclear. The ends were cut back, 2 bases at V and 4 bases at J, with 11 bases in the middle. The CDR3 is 14 amino acids. The CDR3 DNA reads TGTGCCAGCAGTTTAAAGCGCTACAGCTATGGCTACACCTTC. Translated: CASSLKRYSYGYTF.

The J gene is TRBJ2-4, the V gene TRBV12-3 or TRBV12-4; D gene unclear. The germline V and J ends were trimmed by 7 bases and 7 bases, with 8 bases remaining between them. The length of the CDR3 is 11 residues. The CDR3 protein is CASTEQNIQYF. In DNA form, the CDR3 reads TGTGCCAGCACTGAACAGAACATTCAGTACTTC.

The table lists this clonotype with a count of one. The chain links TRBV20-1 to TRBJ2-1, with 13 bases aligning to TRBD2. The V and J ends lost 5 bases and 0 bases, in that order; junction bases with no gene match: 10. The CDR3 is made up of 18 amino acids. The V gene's germline CDR1 is DFQATT and CDR2 SNEGSKA (reference sequence). Here the CDR3 DNA reads TGCAGTGCTGCTCGACTAGCGGGGGGCCCTAGCTCCTACAATGAGCAGTTCTTC. Its translation: CSAARLAGGPSSYNEQFF.

V gene TRBV20-1 combines with J gene TRBJ1-2; no definite D call. Germline CDR1 and CDR2: DFQATT and SNEGSKA (reference sequence). With 6 bases removed from V and 11 bases from J, the gap between germline ends came to 16 bases. The CDR3 spans 11 residues. CDR3 DNA sequence: TGCAGTGCCCCATGGGCAGCCTTTTACACCTTC. Encoded protein: CSAPWAAFYTF.

The chain joins TRBV4-3 to TRBJ2-1; TRBD2 might be the D (6 bases). V shed 5 bases and J shed 3 bases, with 20 bases lying between them. The CDR3 runs to 17 residues. Germline V gives CDR1 LGHNA, CDR2 YSLEER. The CDR3 DNA reads as TGCGCCAGCAGCTTTGAGTACGATAGGACTAACTACAATGAGCAGTTCTTC. Protein sequence: CASSFEYDRTNYNEQFF.

The genes are TRBV20-1 and TRBJ2-5; TRBD2 is a possible D gene (6 bases). The CDR3 spans 14 residues. Trimming pared 3 bases from V and 3 bases from J, leaving 14 bases between. Germline V gene data show CDR1 as DFQATT and CDR2 as SNEGSKA (reference sequence). The CDR3 region is CSASGGIYKETQYF. CDR3 DNA: TGCAGTGCTAGTGGGGGGATATACAAAGAGACCCAGTACTTC.

The J gene is TRBJ2-2, the V gene TRBV10-3; D is ambiguous. Germline lookup yields CDR1 ENHRY and CDR2 SYGVKD. Trimming removed 0 bases at V and 6 bases at J, with 8 bases between. This CDR3 spans 14 amino acids. The CDR3 spells CAISESSEPGELFF. As DNA, the CDR3 is TGTGCCATCAGTGAGTCGAGTGAACCCGGGGAGCTGTTTTTT.

This clonotype has ten or more counts. The CDR3 DNA reads TGTGCCAGCAGACTAGGGGGCAATGAGCAGTTCTTC. This sequence encodes CASRLGGNEQFF. This chain uses TRBV7-2 with TRBJ2-1; tentatively, D is TRBD1 (6 bases). There are 12 residues in the CDR3. Germline CDR1 is SGHTA and CDR2 is FQGNSA. The ends were cut back, 6 bases at V and 6 bases at J, with 9 bases in the middle. The whole variable domain, filled in from reference TRBV7-2 and TRBJ2-1, reads GAGVSQSPSNKVTEKGKDVELRCDPISGHTALYWYRQSLGQGLEFLIYFQGNSAPDKSGLPSDRFSAERTGGSVSTLTIQRTQQEDSAVYLCASRLGGNEQFFGPGTRLTVL.

As concerns this clonotype: A read error is likely, as this CDR3 ends without the conserved phenylalanine or tryptophan. The rearrangement joins TRBV13 to TRBJ1-2; 8 nucleotides match TRBD1. This CDR3 has 13 residues. The trim removed 6 bases at V and 3 bases at J, leaving 3 bases unmatched. Germline V gene data show CDR1 as PRHDT and CDR2 as FYEKMQ (reference sequence). DNA of the CDR3: TGTGCCAGCAGTGACAGGGGATACTATGGCTACACCTCC. This sequence encodes CASSDRGYYGYTS.